This T cell receptor (beta chain) was sequenced during a study of long-term antiretroviral therapy in people with HIV. Assay version v3.0 of immunoSEQ was used, and it was run at survey level. The table came from immunoSEQ multiplex PCR; TCRdb's copy has only in-frame clones and leaves some out. The data show about 17,000 clones, with roughly four fifths seen just once and 15% held by the top ten. The CDR3 runs to 14 residues. Unmatched junction bases numbered 11, after V lost 6 bases and J lost 8 bases. Germline V gives CDR1 ENHRY, CDR2 SYGVKD. This clonotype was obtained from a woman aged 45-60 years with HIV. This chain links TRBV10-3 with TRBJ1-2; 8 bases agree with TRBD1. The sequenced sample was unsorted PBMCs, obtained roughly 2.5 years before starting antiretroviral therapy. CDR3 in amino acids: CAISATGGSVGYTF. The CDR3 DNA follows: TGTGCCATCAGCGCAACAGGGGGATCGGTAGGCTACACCTTC.